The present T cell receptor (beta chain) was sequenced within a study of blood T cell repertoires in COVID-19. Study-wide context: The United States, Italy and Spain provided the acute and convalescent COVID-19 samples. Sample material is recorded as cDNA or gDNA derived from T cells, B-cell-depleted T cells, or PBMCs.

As originally analysed: Counts of nucleated cells, estimated from reference gene primer amplification, were obtained. The assay was immunoSEQ multiplex PCR, and TCRdb's table has in-frame clones only and misses some. V, J and clone size are those of that table, while D and trimming were read from the DNA. The data contain hundreds of thousands of clones, about nine tenths of them seen just once; the ten biggest clones take up almost 1.5%. The receptor was isolated from a woman aged 25 to 45 with active or convalescent COVID-19. Sequenced sample: peripheral blood.

CDR3 protein: CATSRAGSWGYGYTF. In nucleotides, the CDR3 is TGTGCCACCAGCAGAGCGGGGTCCTGGGGCTATGGCTACACCTTC. V gene TRBV15 combines with J gene TRBJ1-2; D is uncertain. Germline loops: CDR1 LNHNV, CDR2 YYDKDF (reference sequence). The V and J ends lost 1 base and 4 bases respectively, with 13 bases between them. The length of the CDR3 is 15 residues.